The 17 T cell receptor beta chains listed next were all sequenced from one sample in a study of T-cell reconstitution after alpha-beta-depleted transplantation in children. This sample's TCRbeta library carried unique molecular identifier barcodes. TCRdb re-analysed the PCR reads in MiXCR, keeping a single row per CDR3 protein. This sample yields approximately 980,000 distinct CDR3 sequences, of which roughly 31% are seen a single time; about 28% belongs to the top ten. The sample here was PBMCs, mostly from graft donor cells, taken 360 days after TCRalphabeta/CD19-depleted stem cell transplant. These receptors were taken from a boy less than two years old who had a stem cell transplant for SCID, so the T cells may come from the graft donor.

This clonotype was recorded a few times. The CDR3 DNA reads TGCAGTGCTAGAGATTGGGCCAGGGGGCTAAACAATGAGCAGTTCTTC. Amino acid sequence: CSARDWARGLNNEQFF. This chain links TRBV20-1 with TRBJ2-1; 8 positions agree with TRBD1. CDR3 length: 16 residues. With V trimmed by 0 bases and J by 5 bases, 9 bases remained unmatched. Germline V gene data show CDR1 as DFQATT and CDR2 as SNEGSKA (reference sequence).

This clonotype has a handful of counts. The CDR3 DNA sequence: TGCGCCAGCAAGGGACAGGGGAGGACCTACGAGCAGTACTTC. Residues: CASKGQGRTYEQYF. The rearrangement uses TRBV10-2 and TRBJ2-7, with TRBD1 matching over 10 bases. The trim removed 7 bases at V and 2 bases at J, leaving 5 bases unmatched. Germline lookup yields CDR1 WSHSY and CDR2 SAAADI. This CDR3 spans 14 amino acids.

This clonotype turned up a few times. The chain has TRBV7-3 and TRBJ2-1, with a tentative D call TRBD2 (6 bases). Trimming removed 5 bases at V and 10 bases at J, with 21 bases between. The CDR3 has 15 residues. CDR1 SGHTA and CDR2 FQGTGA come from the germline V gene. This CDR3 reads CASSLLRDSVREQFF. The CDR3 DNA follows: TGTGCCAGCAGCCTACTCCGGGACTCTGTTAGGGAGCAGTTCTTC. Looking up the rest from reference TRBV7-3 and TRBJ2-1 gives the full variable domain: GAGVSQTPSNKVTEKGKYVELRCDPISGHTALYWYRQSLGQGPEFLIYFQGTGAADDSGLPNDRFFAVRPEGSVSTLKIQRTERGDSAVYLCASSLLRDSVREQFFGPGTRLTVL.

The gene calls are TRBV7-9 and TRBJ2-7, with D hard to call. V was trimmed by 5 bases and J by 2 bases, leaving 16 bases between them. The CDR3 is 15 amino acids. Germline lookup yields CDR1 SEHNR and CDR2 FQNEAQ (reference sequence). The CDR3 spells CASSLGGRITYEQYF. The CDR3 DNA follows: TGTGCCAGCAGCCTCGGCGGCAGGATCACCTACGAGCAGTACTTC. Complete variable domain (other parts from reference TRBV7-9 and TRBJ2-7): DTGVSQNPRHKITKRGQNVTFRCDPISEHNRLYWYRQTLGQGPEFLTYFQNEAQLEKSRLLSDRFSAERPKGSFSTLEIQRTEQGDSAMYLCASSLGGRITYEQYFGPGTRLTVT.

The chain links TRBV7-9 to TRBJ1-1, with D hard to call. Germline assignment: CDR1 SEHNR and CDR2 FQNEAQ (reference sequence). CDR3 size: 13 residues. V was cut by 11 bases and J by 0 bases, with 13 bases left in between. The CDR3 sequence: CAVSRGLNTEAFF. CDR3 DNA: TGTGCCGTGTCCCGAGGGCTGAACACTGAAGCTTTCTTT.

The sample holds a few counts of this clonotype. The CDR3 protein is CASSELGQLAGGNEQFF. In nucleotides, the CDR3 is TGTGCCAGCAGTGAATTGGGGCAACTAGCGGGGGGGAATGAGCAGTTCTTC. The J gene is TRBJ2-1, the V gene TRBV25-1; 13 bases match TRBD2. Germline V gives CDR1 MGHDK, CDR2 SYGVNS. The CDR3 spans 17 residues. The J segment lost 7 bases and the V segment lost 1 base, leaving 7 bases of the junction unmatched.

CDR3 residues: CASSLGRQDLAKNIQYF. In DNA form, the CDR3 reads TGTGCCAGCAGTTTAGGCCGACAGGACCTAGCCAAAAACATTCAGTACTTC. The chain couples TRBV12-3 or TRBV12-4 to TRBJ2-4; TRBD1 might be the D (6 bases). The length of the CDR3 is 17 residues. The V gene lost 1 base and the J gene lost 0 bases, with 13 bases spanning the gap.

This clonotype was seen ten or more times. This chain connects TRBV12-3 or TRBV12-4 to TRBJ2-3; TRBD2 might be the D (6 bases). V was clipped by 6 bases and J by 6 bases, with 10 bases between them. The CDR3 runs to 12 residues. In nucleotides, the CDR3 is TGTGCCAGCAGACTAGCTGCGGATACGCAGTATTTT. Protein: CASRLAADTQYF.

This chain connects TRBV18 to TRBJ2-5; TRBD1 agrees at 7 bases. CDR1 and CDR2 (germline): KGHSH, LQKENI. Trimming at V came to 3 bases and at J to 0 bases, leaving 1 base not matched to a gene. CDR3 length: 14 residues. For the CDR3, the DNA is TGTGCCAGCTCACCCGACAGGGACCAAGAGACCCAGTACTTC. It specifies CASSPDRDQETQYF.

The chain joins TRBV12-3 or TRBV12-4 to TRBJ1-3, with TRBD1 as a possible D gene (6 bases). This CDR3 has 11 residues. V was clipped by 3 bases and J by 13 bases, with 10 bases between them. In DNA form, the CDR3 reads TGTGCCAGCAGTTTGACCCAGGGGATATATTTT. Translating it yields CASSLTQGIYF.

The chain recombines TRBV2 with TRBJ2-7, with D unclear. V was shortened by 2 bases and J by 7 bases, with 12 bases between the two germline ends. The CDR3 length is 13 residues. Germline V gene data show CDR1 as SNHLY and CDR2 as FYNNEI. CDR3 sequence (DNA): TGTGCCAGCAGTGAAATCTCCTCTGGGGAGCAGTACTTC. Its protein product is CASSEISSGEQYF.

This clonotype came up many times. V usage is TRBV28 and J usage is TRBJ2-7; possibly TRBD2 for D (6 bases). V was clipped by 0 bases and J by 5 bases, with 14 bases between them. Germline V gene lookup returns CDR1 MDHEN and CDR2 SYDVKM. This CDR3 is 15 amino acids long. The CDR3 bases are TGTGCCAGCAGTTTATGGGGGGGTTTTCCCCACGAGCAGTACTTC. It encodes CASSLWGGFPHEQYF.

This clonotype was detected a few times. The chain uses TRBV12-3 or TRBV12-4 and TRBJ2-3; D call uncertain. This CDR3 has 13 amino acids. Trimming stripped 3 bases from V and 2 bases from J, with 6 bases between. In DNA form, the CDR3 reads TGTGCCAGCAGTTTCGGATACACAGATACGCAGTATTTT. Protein sequence: CASSFGYTDTQYF.

At least ten counts were recorded for this clonotype. The chain couples TRBV5-6 to TRBJ1-5; 8 nucleotides align to TRBD1. This CDR3 has 14 residues. The germline CDR1 and CDR2 sequences are SGHDT and YYEEEE. Losses at the gene ends were 1 base for V and 6 bases for J; bases not matched to a gene: 3. The CDR3 DNA is TGTGCCAGCAGCTTGACAGGGGGTTCTCAGCCCCAGCATTTT. This encodes CASSLTGGSQPQHF.

This CDR3 is CASSLYENTEAFF. The CDR3 DNA is TGTGCCAGCAGTTTATACGAGAACACTGAAGCTTTCTTT. The chain combines TRBV12-3 or TRBV12-4 with TRBJ1-1, with D unresolved. The CDR3 runs to 13 residues. Trimming removed 2 bases at V and 1 base at J, with 5 bases between.

This clonotype turned up a few times. The rearrangement joins TRBV6-2 or TRBV6-3 to TRBJ2-5; 8 bases fit TRBD2. Trimming removed 3 bases from V and 2 bases from J; junction bases left unmatched: 8. Per the germline V gene, CDR1 is MNHEY and CDR2 is SVGEGT. CDR3 length equals 16 residues. CDR3 in DNA: TGTGCCAGCAGTTATGGTAGCGGGGTAAGGCAAGAGACCCAGTACTTC. Residues: CASSYGSGVRQETQYF.

There are a few counts of this clonotype. V and J are TRBV12-3 or TRBV12-4 and TRBJ2-1; 9 bases align to TRBD2. After removal of 6 bases from V and 2 bases from J, the junction contained 8 bases not matched to a gene. This CDR3 region has 16 residues. CDR3 sequence (DNA): TGTGCCAGCAGCACCCGACTAGCGGAGACCTACAATGAGCAGTTCTTC. Translating gives CASSTRLAETYNEQFF.